Sequencing of this T cell receptor beta chain was carried out in a study of blood T cell repertoires in COVID-19. Whole-study context: Sites in the United States, Italy and Spain provided acute and convalescent COVID-19 samples.

Recruited during active infection, patients (from Seattle) were subsequently followed longitudinally. The CDR3 loop spans 14 amino acids. V lost 1 base and J lost 2, with 6 bases in between. CDR1 and CDR2 (germline): LNHNV, YYDKDF (reference sequence). Per the authors' pipeline: Amplified reference gene primers provided the basis for estimating nucleated cell counts. Only in-frame clones appear in the TCRdb table, and some are missing; sequencing was by immunoSEQ multiplex PCR. V, J and clone size were drawn from that table, and D and trimming were deduced from the DNA. The data hold around 400,000 clones, with roughly 86% observed a single time.

Sequenced material: peripheral blood. This receptor was taken from a woman younger than 45 with COVID-19, enrolled during active disease. The chain joins TRBV15 to TRBJ2-4; no firm D call. The CDR3 sequence is CATSRAQTKNIQYF. The CDR3 nucleotides read TGTGCCACCAGCAGAGCCCAGACCAAAAACATTCAGTACTTC.